The next 19 T cell receptor beta chains were all read from a single sample in a study of cytomegalovirus exposure and HLA in healthy donors. The PCR ran on 60 Vbeta and 13 Jbeta primers. The table came from immunoSEQ multiplex PCR; TCRdb's copy has only in-frame clones and leaves some out. The table lists 65,000 to 90,000 clones, 82% of them singletons. Material for sequencing was PBMCs. These receptors all stem from a young man in good health and CMV-seronegative.

The V gene is TRBV28, the J gene TRBJ1-3; D is uncertain. This CDR3 contains 15 residues. V dropped 6 bases and J dropped 0 bases, with 12 bases sitting between them. Germline lookup yields CDR1 MDHEN and CDR2 SYDVKM. DNA for the CDR3: TGTGCCAGCAGCCTGAGGCAGCCCTCTGGAAACACCATATATTTT. Residues: CASSLRQPSGNTIYF.

The V and J genes are TRBV18 and TRBJ1-4, with 8 positions matching TRBD1. After removal of 7 bases from V and 0 bases from J, the junction contained 4 bases not matched to a gene. The CDR3 consists of 15 residues. Germline V gives CDR1 KGHSH, CDR2 LQKENI. CDR3 protein: CASFGQGATNEKLFF. The DNA of the CDR3 is TGTGCCAGCTTCGGACAGGGAGCAACTAATGAAAAACTGTTTTTT.

The chain employs TRBV19 and TRBJ1-2; 9 bases line up with TRBD1. After removal of 7 bases from V and 4 bases from J, the junction contained 10 bases not matched to a gene. The CDR3 covers 15 residues. CDR1 is LNHDA and CDR2 is SQIVND in the germline V gene (reference sequence). CDR3 region: CASTYGTGTIYGYTF. The CDR3 DNA sequence: TGTGCCAGTACGTATGGGACAGGGACTATCTATGGCTACACCTTC.

The chain has TRBV30 and TRBJ1-1; 11 bases fit TRBD1. In germline, CDR1 is GTSNPN, CDR2 SVGIG (reference sequence). V dropped 1 base and J dropped 6; count of bases not matched to a gene: 7. This CDR3 is built from 15 residues. The CDR3 nucleotides read TGTGCCTGGAGTGGTCCCGGGACAGGGGGTCCTGAAGCTTTCTTT. Translating it yields CAWSGPGTGGPEAFF.

The chain links TRBV28 to TRBJ2-7; a possible D gene is TRBD2 (6 bases). Germline loops: CDR1 MDHEN, CDR2 SYDVKM. The CDR3 runs 18 residues. Trimming cost V 6 bases and J 4 bases, with 28 bases left between them. The CDR3 region is CASRVPPGGPHASYEQYF. The CDR3 DNA is TGTGCCAGCAGGGTACCGCCCGGAGGGCCCCATGCCTCGTACGAGCAGTACTTC. The whole variable domain, filled in from reference TRBV28 and TRBJ2-7, reads DVKVTQSSRYLVKRTGEKVFLECVQDMDHENMFWYRQDPGLGLRLIYFSYDVKMKEKGDIPEGYSVSREKKERFSLILESASTNQTSMYLCASRVPPGGPHASYEQYFGPGTRLTVT.

This chain connects TRBV7-9 to TRBJ2-2, with D possibly being TRBD2 (6 bases). The CDR3 spans 15 residues. Germline CDR1 reads SEHNR; CDR2 reads FQNEAQ (reference sequence). V was cut by 4 bases and J by 4 bases, with 13 bases left in between. The CDR3 protein is CASSSLRGVTGELFF. In nucleotides, the CDR3 is TGTGCCAGCAGCTCATTACGCGGGGTCACCGGGGAGCTGTTTTTT.

The chain joins TRBV19 to TRBJ1-1; 9 nucleotides align to TRBD1. The length of the CDR3 is 15 residues. V gave up 7 bases and J gave up 1 base; unmatched junction bases: 7. Germline CDR1 is LNHDA and CDR2 is SQIVND (reference sequence). The CDR3 sequence is CASMPIQGANTEAFF. CDR3 DNA: TGTGCCAGTATGCCGATACAGGGGGCGAACACTGAAGCTTTCTTT.

This clone was observed once. This chain uses TRBV9 with TRBJ2-7; 14 bases match TRBD2. The germline CDR1 and CDR2 sequences are SGDLS and YYNGEE. This CDR3 comprises 17 residues. J was trimmed by 2 bases and V by 3 bases; bases with no gene match: 7. DNA of the CDR3: TGTGCCAGCAGCGCCAGCCCGACTAGCGGGAGGGCCTACGAGCAGTACTTC. Its translation is CASSASPTSGRAYEQYF.

This clone was found once. This chain links TRBV5-1 with TRBJ2-2, with D possibly being TRBD2 (6 bases). V was shortened by 4 bases and J by 0 bases, with 19 bases between the two germline ends. CDR3 length: 18 residues. Germline assignment: CDR1 SGHRS and CDR2 YFSETQ. The CDR3 is CASSRARGGEANTGELFF. CDR3 in DNA: TGCGCCAGCAGCAGGGCCCGGGGCGGGGAAGCGAACACCGGGGAGCTGTTTTTT.

The chain recombines TRBV9 with TRBJ2-3, with D uncertain. The length of the CDR3 is 12 residues. Trimming stripped 3 bases from V and 6 bases from J, with 8 bases between. CDR1 is SGDLS and CDR2 is YYNGEE in the germline V gene. This CDR3 is CASSARTDTQYF. In DNA form, the CDR3 reads TGTGCCAGCAGCGCTAGAACGGATACGCAGTATTTT. Supplemented by reference TRBV9 and TRBJ2-3, the full variable domain reads DSGVTQTPKHLITATGQRVTLRCSPRSGDLSVYWYQQSLDQGLQFLIQYYNGEERAKGNILERFSAQQFPDLHSELNLSSLELGDSALYFCASSARTDTQYFGPGTRLTVL.

CDR3 protein: CASSYEGTGMNTEAFF. The CDR3 DNA sequence: TGTGCCAGCAGTTACGAGGGGACAGGGATGAACACTGAAGCTTTCTTT. This chain uses TRBV6-5 with TRBJ1-1; 9 bases map to TRBD1. The length of the CDR3 is 16 residues. J was trimmed by 0 bases and V by 2 bases; bases with no gene match: 4. CDR1 is MNHEY, CDR2 SVGAGI, per germline.

The chain couples TRBV29-1 to TRBJ1-2, with 7 nucleotides matching TRBD1. Losses at the gene ends were 5 bases for V and 4 bases for J; bases not matched to a gene: 4. Germline loops: CDR1 SQVTM, CDR2 ANQGSEA. The CDR3 totals 12 residues. This CDR3 reads CSVKGQIYGYTF. DNA of the CDR3: TGCAGCGTTAAGGGACAGATCTATGGCTACACCTTC.

The chain recombines TRBV6-5 with TRBJ2-7; D is ambiguous. Trimming removed 2 bases from V and 2 bases from J, with 7 bases in between. Per germline, CDR1 MNHEY and CDR2 SVGAGI. CDR3 length: 13 amino acids. The CDR3 sequence is CASSYSSPYEQYF. For the CDR3, the DNA is TGTGCCAGCAGTTACAGCTCGCCCTACGAGCAGTACTTC.

This chain joins TRBV7-8 and TRBJ2-1; the D gene is possibly TRBD2 (6 bases). The CDR3 has 15 amino acids. V lost 1 base to trimming and J lost 0 bases, with 7 bases between them. Germline V CDR1 and CDR2: SGHVS, FQNEAQ. The CDR3 loop is CASSLVGSSYNEQFF. CDR3 nucleotides: TGTGCCAGCAGCTTAGTCGGGAGCTCCTACAATGAGCAGTTCTTC.

The chain uses TRBV5-1 and TRBJ1-2; 11 bases match TRBD1. Germline lookup yields CDR1 SGHRS and CDR2 YFSETQ. The ends lost 4 bases at V and 3 bases at J; junction bases unmatched: 5. This CDR3 comprises 15 residues. For the CDR3, the DNA is TGCGCCAGCAGCGGACGGGACAGGGGGGACTATGGCTACACCTTC. Its protein product is CASSGRDRGDYGYTF.

This chain uses TRBV9 with TRBJ2-1; 8 bases fit TRBD2. The CDR3 runs to 15 residues. Germline CDR1 is SGDLS and CDR2 is YYNGEE. V dropped 0 bases and J dropped 10; count of bases not matched to a gene: 9. The CDR3, as DNA: TGTGCCAGCAGCGTAGGAGGGACTAGTGGGAGGGAGCAGTTCTTC. Its translation is CASSVGGTSGREQFF.

This sequence joins TRBV27 and TRBJ1-3, with 8 nucleotides matching TRBD1. V dropped 5 bases and J dropped 2; count of bases not matched to a gene: 5. The CDR3 covers 15 residues. Germline CDR1 and CDR2: MNHEY and SMNVEV (reference sequence). The chain's CDR3 is CASSPIRGPGNTIYF. CDR3 in DNA: TGTGCCAGCAGTCCGATCAGGGGGCCTGGAAACACCATATATTTT.

The chain links TRBV7-9 to TRBJ1-5; 9 nucleotides agree with TRBD1. V lost 5 bases, J lost 6 bases, and 2 bases stayed unmatched. There are 13 residues in the CDR3. The germline V gene has CDR1 SEHNR and CDR2 FQNEAQ (reference sequence). CDR3 DNA: TGTGCCAGCAGCACGACAGGGGGTCAGCCCCAGCATTTT. Translation gives CASSTTGGQPQHF.

V is TRBV11-2 and J is TRBJ2-5; 9 bases line up with TRBD1. Germline trimming cut 1 base from V and 4 bases from J; bases unmatched to any gene: 1. Germline CDR1 is SGHAT and CDR2 is FQNNGV. This CDR3 is 14 amino acids long. The CDR3 DNA reads TGTGCCAGCAGCTTAGTGACAGGGGGAGAGACCCAGTACTTC. The encoded protein is CASSLVTGGETQYF.